Sequencing of this TCR beta chain was carried out in a study of response to subunit inactivated influenza vaccine. This clonotype was observed a few times. TCRdb reanalysed the RT-PCR reads using MiXCR and keeps one entry per CDR3 protein. This table has about 170,000 distinct CDR3 sequences, 12% appearing once. Trimming removed 5 bases from V and 0 bases from J, with 13 bases in between. From germline, CDR1 is SEHNR and CDR2 FQNEAQ (reference sequence). CDR3 length: 15 amino acids. The data also belong to a second study, concerning T cells expressing NK-cell markers. That publication notes: It was by 5'RACE template switching with UMIs that TCR beta cDNA was made. According to the study, TCR beta repertoires originated from sorted CD3+CD56+NKG2C+, CD3+CD56+NKG2C- and CD3+CD56-NKG2C+ T cells.

Sequenced here: CD8+ T cells sorted from PBMCs, sampled 11 to 12 days after vaccination. The sequence derives from a man between 45 and 60 years old who received an inactivated influenza vaccine. V and J are TRBV7-9 and TRBJ1-1; D uncertain. This CDR3 is CASSPLRQVNTEAFF. The CDR3 DNA follows: TGTGCCAGCAGCCCCTTGAGGCAGGTGAACACTGAAGCTTTCTTT. The full variable domain, in which reference TRBV7-9 and TRBJ1-1 provide the parts outside the CDR3, is DTGVSQNPRHKITKRGQNVTFRCDPISEHNRLYWYRQTLGQGPEFLTYFQNEAQLEKSRLLSDRFSAERPKGSFSTLEIQRTEQGDSAMYLCASSPLRQVNTEAFFGQGTRLTVV.